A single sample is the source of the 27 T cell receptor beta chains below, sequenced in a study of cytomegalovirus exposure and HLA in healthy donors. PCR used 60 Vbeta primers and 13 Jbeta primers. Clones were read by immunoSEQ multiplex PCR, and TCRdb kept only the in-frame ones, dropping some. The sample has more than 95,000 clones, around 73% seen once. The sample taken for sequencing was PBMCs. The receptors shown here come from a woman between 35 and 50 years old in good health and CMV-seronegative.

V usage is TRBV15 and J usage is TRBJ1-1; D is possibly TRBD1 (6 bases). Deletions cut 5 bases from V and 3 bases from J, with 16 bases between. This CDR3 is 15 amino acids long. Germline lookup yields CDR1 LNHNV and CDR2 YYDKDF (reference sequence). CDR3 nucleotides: TGTGCCACCAGCGTACGTTCAGGGGCAGACACTGAAGCTTTCTTT. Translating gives CATSVRSGADTEAFF.

CDR3 coding DNA: TGTGCCAGCAGTTATTCGGGGGGTACGCAGTATTTT. This sequence encodes CASSYSGGTQYF. The gene calls are TRBV6-6 and TRBJ2-3; 7 nucleotides line up with TRBD2. This CDR3 has 12 residues. Trimming removed 3 bases from V and 8 bases from J; junction bases left unmatched: 2. Germline V gene sequence: CDR1 MNHNY, CDR2 SVGAGI (reference sequence).

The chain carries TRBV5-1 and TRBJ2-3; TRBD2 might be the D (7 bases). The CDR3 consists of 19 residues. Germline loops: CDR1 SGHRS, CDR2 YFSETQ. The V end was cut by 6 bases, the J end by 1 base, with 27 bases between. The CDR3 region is CASTSLSMGGAQGTDTQYF. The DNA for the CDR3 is TGCGCCAGCACTTCGCTCTCAATGGGGGGGGCTCAGGGCACAGATACGCAGTATTTT.

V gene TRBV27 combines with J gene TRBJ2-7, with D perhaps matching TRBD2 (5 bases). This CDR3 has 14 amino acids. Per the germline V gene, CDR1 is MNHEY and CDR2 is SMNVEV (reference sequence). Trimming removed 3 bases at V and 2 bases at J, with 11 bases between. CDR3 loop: CASSFGVRTYEQYF. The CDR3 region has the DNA TGTGCCAGCAGTTTCGGGGTCCGAACCTACGAGCAGTACTTC.

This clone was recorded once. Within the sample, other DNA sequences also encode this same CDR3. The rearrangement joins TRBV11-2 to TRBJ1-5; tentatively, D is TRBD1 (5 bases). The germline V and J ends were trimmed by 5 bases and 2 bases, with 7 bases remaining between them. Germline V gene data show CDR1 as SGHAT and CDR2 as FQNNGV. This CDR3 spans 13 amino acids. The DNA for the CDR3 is TGTGCCAGCAGCCTACAGGGCAATCAGCCCCAGCATTTT. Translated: CASSLQGNQPQHF.

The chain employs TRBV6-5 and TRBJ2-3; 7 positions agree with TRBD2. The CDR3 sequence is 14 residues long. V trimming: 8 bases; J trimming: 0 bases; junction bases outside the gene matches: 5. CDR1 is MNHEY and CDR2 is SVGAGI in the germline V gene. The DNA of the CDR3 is TGTGCCAGCCAGCGGGGTACTAGCACAGATACGCAGTATTTT. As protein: CASQRGTSTDTQYF.

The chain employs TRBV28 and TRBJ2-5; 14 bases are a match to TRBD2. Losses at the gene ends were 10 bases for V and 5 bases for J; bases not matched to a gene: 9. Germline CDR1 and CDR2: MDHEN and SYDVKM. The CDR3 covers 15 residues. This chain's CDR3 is CATEFRLAGGETQYF. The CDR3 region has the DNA TGTGCCACAGAGTTCCGACTAGCGGGAGGGGAGACCCAGTACTTC.

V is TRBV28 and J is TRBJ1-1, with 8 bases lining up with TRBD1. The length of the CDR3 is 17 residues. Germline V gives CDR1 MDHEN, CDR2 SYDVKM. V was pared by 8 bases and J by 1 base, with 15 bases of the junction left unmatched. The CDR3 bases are TGTGCCAGCCCCGACTCCCATCATACAGGGGGGAACACTGAAGCTTTCTTT. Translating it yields CASPDSHHTGGNTEAFF.

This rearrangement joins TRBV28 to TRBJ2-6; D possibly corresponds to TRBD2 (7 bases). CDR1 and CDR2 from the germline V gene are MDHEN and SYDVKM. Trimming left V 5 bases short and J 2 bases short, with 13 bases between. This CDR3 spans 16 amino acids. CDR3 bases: TGTGCCAGCAGTCAAAGGGGGGGGCCTGGGGCCAACGTCCTGACTTTC. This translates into CASSQRGGPGANVLTF.

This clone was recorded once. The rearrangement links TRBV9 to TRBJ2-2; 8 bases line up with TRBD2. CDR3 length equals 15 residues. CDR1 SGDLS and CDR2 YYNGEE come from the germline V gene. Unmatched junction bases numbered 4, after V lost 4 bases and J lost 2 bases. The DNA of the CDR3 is TGTGCCAGCAGCCGTAGCGGGATAAACACCGGGGAGCTGTTTTTT. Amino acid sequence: CASSRSGINTGELFF.

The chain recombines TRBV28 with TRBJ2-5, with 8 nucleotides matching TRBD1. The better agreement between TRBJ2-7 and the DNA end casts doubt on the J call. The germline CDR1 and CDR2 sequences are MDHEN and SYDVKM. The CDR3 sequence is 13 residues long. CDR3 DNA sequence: TGTGCCAGCAGGACAGGGGCTCTTTACGAGCAGTACTTC. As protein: CASRTGALYEQYF.

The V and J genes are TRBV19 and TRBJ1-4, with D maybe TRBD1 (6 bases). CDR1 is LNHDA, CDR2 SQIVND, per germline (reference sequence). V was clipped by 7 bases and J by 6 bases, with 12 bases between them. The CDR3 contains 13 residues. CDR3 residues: CASKDSLDEKLFF. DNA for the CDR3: TGTGCCAGTAAGGACAGCCTGGATGAAAAACTGTTTTTT.

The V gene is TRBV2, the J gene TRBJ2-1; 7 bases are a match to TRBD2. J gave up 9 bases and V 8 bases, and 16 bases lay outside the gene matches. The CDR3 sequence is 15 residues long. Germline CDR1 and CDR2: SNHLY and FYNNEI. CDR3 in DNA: TGTGCCAGCGAGAAATCAAGGACCACGGGGGGTGAGCAGTTCTTC. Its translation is CASEKSRTTGGEQFF.

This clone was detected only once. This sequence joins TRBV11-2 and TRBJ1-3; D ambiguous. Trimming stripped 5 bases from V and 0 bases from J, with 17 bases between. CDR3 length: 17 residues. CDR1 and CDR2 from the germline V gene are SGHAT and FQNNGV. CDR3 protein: CASSHSRMTSSGNTIYF. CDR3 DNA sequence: TGTGCCAGCAGCCACTCACGTATGACAAGCTCTGGAAACACCATATATTTT.

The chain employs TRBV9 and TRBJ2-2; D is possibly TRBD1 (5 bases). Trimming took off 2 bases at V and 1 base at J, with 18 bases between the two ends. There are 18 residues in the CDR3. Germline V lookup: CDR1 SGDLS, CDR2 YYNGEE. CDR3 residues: CASSVGFLGPKNTGELFF. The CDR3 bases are TGTGCCAGCAGCGTCGGATTCTTGGGGCCCAAGAACACCGGGGAGCTGTTTTTT.

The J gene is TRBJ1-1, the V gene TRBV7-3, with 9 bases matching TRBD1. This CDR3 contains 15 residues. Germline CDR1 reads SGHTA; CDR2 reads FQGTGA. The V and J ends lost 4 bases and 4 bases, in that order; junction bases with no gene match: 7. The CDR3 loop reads CASSSGTGKSTEAFF. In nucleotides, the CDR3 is TGTGCCAGCAGCTCCGGGACAGGGAAGAGCACTGAAGCTTTCTTT.

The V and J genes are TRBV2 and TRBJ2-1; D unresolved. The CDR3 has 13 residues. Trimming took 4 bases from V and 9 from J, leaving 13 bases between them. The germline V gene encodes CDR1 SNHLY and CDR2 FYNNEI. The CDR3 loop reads CASSVRLVSEQFF. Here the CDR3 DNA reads TGTGCCAGCAGTGTTCGATTAGTGAGTGAGCAGTTCTTC. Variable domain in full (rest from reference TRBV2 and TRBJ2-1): EPEVTQTPSHQVTQMGQEVILRCVPISNHLYFYWYRQILGQKVEFLVSFYNNEISEKSEIFDDQFSVERPDGSNFTLKIRSTKLEDSAMYFCASSVRLVSEQFFGPGTRLTVL.

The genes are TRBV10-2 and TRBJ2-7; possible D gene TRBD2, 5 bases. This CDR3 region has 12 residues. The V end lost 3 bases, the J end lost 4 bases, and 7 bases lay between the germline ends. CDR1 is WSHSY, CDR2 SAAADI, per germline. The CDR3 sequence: CASSESGYEQYF. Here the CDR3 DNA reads TGCGCCAGCAGTGAATCGGGGTACGAGCAGTACTTC.

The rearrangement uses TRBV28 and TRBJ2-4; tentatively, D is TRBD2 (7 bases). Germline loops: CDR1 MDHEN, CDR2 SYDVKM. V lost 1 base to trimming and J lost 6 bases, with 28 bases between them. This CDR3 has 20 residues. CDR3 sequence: CASSLYRWGGAPHRGNIQYF. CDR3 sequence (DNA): TGTGCCAGCAGTTTATATCGGTGGGGGGGGGCCCCTCACCGGGGAAACATTCAGTACTTC.

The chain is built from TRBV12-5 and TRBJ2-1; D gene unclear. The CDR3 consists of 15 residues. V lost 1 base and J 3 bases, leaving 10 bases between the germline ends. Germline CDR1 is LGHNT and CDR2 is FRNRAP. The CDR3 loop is CASGLEGSYYNEQFF. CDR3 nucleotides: TGTGCTAGTGGTTTGGAAGGTAGCTACTACAATGAGCAGTTCTTC.

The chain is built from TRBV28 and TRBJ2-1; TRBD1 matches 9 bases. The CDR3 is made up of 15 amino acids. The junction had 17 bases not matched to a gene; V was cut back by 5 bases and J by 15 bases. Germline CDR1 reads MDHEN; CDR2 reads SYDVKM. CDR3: CASSAPIGTGYRLFF. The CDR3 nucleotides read TGTGCCAGCAGTGCGCCGATAGGGACAGGGTATCGACTGTTCTTC.

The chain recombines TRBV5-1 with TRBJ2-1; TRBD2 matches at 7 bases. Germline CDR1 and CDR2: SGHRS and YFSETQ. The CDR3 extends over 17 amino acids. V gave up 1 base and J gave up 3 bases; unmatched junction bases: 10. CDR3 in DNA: TGCGCCAGCAGCTTGCAACCTCCTAGCGGCTACTACAATGAGCAGTTCTTC. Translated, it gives CASSLQPPSGYYNEQFF.

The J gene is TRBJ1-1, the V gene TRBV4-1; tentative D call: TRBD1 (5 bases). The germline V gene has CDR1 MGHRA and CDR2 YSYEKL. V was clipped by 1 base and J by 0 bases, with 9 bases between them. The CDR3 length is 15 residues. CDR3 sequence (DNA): TGCGCCAGCAGCCAAGTAGGGGTGCTGAACACTGAAGCTTTCTTT. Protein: CASSQVGVLNTEAFF.

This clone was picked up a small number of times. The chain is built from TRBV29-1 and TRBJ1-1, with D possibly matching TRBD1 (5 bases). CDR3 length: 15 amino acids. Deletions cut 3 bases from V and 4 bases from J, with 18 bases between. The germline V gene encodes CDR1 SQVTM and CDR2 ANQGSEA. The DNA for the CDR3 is TGCAGCGTTGACAATACGGAGGGGAGCGGCACTGAAGCTTTCTTT. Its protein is CSVDNTEGSGTEAFF.

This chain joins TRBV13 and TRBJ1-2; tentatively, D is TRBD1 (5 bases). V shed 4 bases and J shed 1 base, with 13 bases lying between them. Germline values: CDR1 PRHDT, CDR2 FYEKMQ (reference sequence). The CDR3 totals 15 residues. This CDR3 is CASSSAIRVNYGYTF. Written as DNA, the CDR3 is TGTGCCAGCAGCTCCGCAATCAGGGTTAACTATGGCTACACCTTC.

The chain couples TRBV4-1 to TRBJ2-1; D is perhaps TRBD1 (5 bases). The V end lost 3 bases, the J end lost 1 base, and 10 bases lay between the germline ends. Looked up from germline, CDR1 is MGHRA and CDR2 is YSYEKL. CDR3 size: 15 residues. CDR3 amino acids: CASSQTVGSYNEQFF. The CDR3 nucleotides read TGCGCCAGCAGCCAGACAGTGGGGTCCTACAATGAGCAGTTCTTC.

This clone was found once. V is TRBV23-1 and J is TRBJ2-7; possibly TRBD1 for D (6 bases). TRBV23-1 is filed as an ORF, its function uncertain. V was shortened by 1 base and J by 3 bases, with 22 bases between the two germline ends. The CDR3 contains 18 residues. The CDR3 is CASSQLPWGLPGRYEQYF. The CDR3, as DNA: TGCGCCAGCAGTCAATTACCTTGGGGGCTACCAGGGCGCTACGAGCAGTACTTC.